A selection of T cell receptor beta chains follows, all from one sample in a study of CD8+CD57+ T cells in acquired aplastic anemia. Each CDR3 protein gets one entry after TCRdb re-called the reads with MiXCR. This sample yields 150,000 to 200,000 distinct CDR3 sequences, of which 64% are seen a single time; approximately 44% belongs to the top ten. Sequenced sample: sorted CD4+, CD8+, or CD8+CD57+ T cells (not recorded which) from PBMCs. Receptor source: a human donor with severe aplastic anemia or a healthy control (not recorded which). Both conserved end residues are part of each CDR3. The order of the fields is CDR3 protein, CDR3 DNA, J gene, D gene, V gene, clone size. D genes are given only for firm matches. Clone size is shown for a subset of rows, as once, few, many or a class of expanded clone.

CAWDRANTGELFF	TGTGCCTGGGACAGGGCGAACACCGGGGAGCTGTTTTTT	TRBJ2-2	TRBD1	TRBV30	.
CASSQASREYEQYF	TGCGCCAGCAGCCAAGCAAGCAGGGAGTACGAGCAGTACTTC	TRBJ2-7	.	TRBV4-1	.
CSVTTGTNSPLHF	TGCAGCGTCACGACAGGGACGAATTCACCCCTCCACTTT	TRBJ1-6	TRBD1	TRBV29-1	.
CASSSGGLETQYF	TGTGCCAGCAGCTCGGGAGGGCTCGAGACCCAGTACTTC	TRBJ2-5	TRBD2	TRBV7-6	few
CASSFLTGRDAVF	TGTGCCAGCAGCTTTTTGACAGGGAGGGATGCAGTCTTT	TRBJ1-1	TRBD1	TRBV7-2	.
CATSDPHSGGFNEQFF	TGTGCCACCAGTGACCCTCATAGCGGGGGGTTCAATGAGCAGTTCTTC	TRBJ2-1	TRBD2	TRBV24-1	many
CASSPRLAGAYNEQFF	TGTGCCAGCAGCCCGAGACTAGCGGGGGCCTACAATGAGCAGTTCTTC	TRBJ2-1	TRBD2	TRBV3-1	many
CASSSTSVETQYF	TGTGCCAGCAGCTCGACTAGCGTAGAGACCCAGTACTTC	TRBJ2-5	TRBD2	TRBV7-3	once
CATSDPPFATQYF	TGTGCCACCAGTGATCCACCCTTCGCGACCCAGTACTTC	TRBJ2-5	.	TRBV24-1	once
CATSRESLTNTEAFF	TGTGCCACCAGTCGAGAATCGCTCACGAACACTGAAGCTTTCTTT	TRBJ1-1	.	TRBV15	.